The TCR beta chain under discussion was sequenced for a study of vaccination and CD4 T cells after COVID-19. At the level of the study: The makeup of the convalescents was six males and four females, two of them Hispanic. Post-vaccination samples were procured at a median of 72 days following dose two (range 14 to 241).

TCRdb passed the PCR reads through MiXCR, listing each CDR3 protein once. Counted here are 15,000 to 20,000 distinct CDR3 sequences, 55% to 65% occurring once; the ten biggest clones make up approximately 0.93%. Of note for this clonotype: The target antigen is unknown.

Study observations and caveats: The authors identified 304 of 307 vaccine-specific clones in convalescent patients as spike mono-reactive.

Germline CDR1 SGHRS, CDR2 YFSETQ. The ends were cut back, 0 bases at V and 7 bases at J, with 7 bases in the middle. The CDR3 is 12 residues long. This receptor was obtained from a human donor who had recovered from COVID-19. Sequenced here: CD4+ T cells from blood, sampled before SARS-CoV-2 vaccination. The V gene is TRBV5-1, the J gene TRBJ1-2, with D perhaps matching TRBD1 (5 bases). CDR3 protein: CASSLAGFGYTF. In DNA, the CDR3 is TGCGCCAGCAGCTTGGCAGGGTTTGGCTACACCTTC.